The clone carrying this TCR beta chain was observed a handful of times. The antigen is undetermined. The data were obtained in a study of cytomegalovirus exposure and HLA in healthy donors. Across the study: A preliminary data release comprised roughly 80 million unique TCRs obtained from HLA-typed donors. Study-wide findings and caveats: Later work associated roughly 15,000 TCR beta sequences with HLA alleles at 0.05 false discovery rate.

PCR was performed using 60 Vbeta and 13 Jbeta primers. The method was immunoSEQ multiplex PCR; TCRdb's version includes in-frame clones alone and lacks a portion of them. The sample lists 110,000 or so clones; approximately 69% were seen once. Germline values: CDR1 LNHNV, CDR2 YYDKDF (reference sequence). This CDR3 is 17 amino acids long. Trimming pared 1 base from V and 0 bases from J, leaving 13 bases between. Sequencing was performed on PBMCs. This chain uses TRBV15 with TRBJ1-5; D gene uncertain. This TCR was sampled from a woman between 45 and 65 years old in good health and CMV-seropositive. Written as DNA, the CDR3 is TGTGCCACCAGCAGAGTACGGGGTTTGAGTAGCAATCAGCCCCAGCATTTT. Protein product: CATSRVRGLSSNQPQHF. The full variable domain, with the rest looked up from reference TRBV15 and TRBJ1-5, is DAMVIQNPRYQVTQFGKPVTLSCSQTLNHNVMYWYQQKSSQAPKLLFHYYDKDFNNEADTPDNFQSRRPNTSFCFLDIRSPGLGDTAMYLCATSRVRGLSSNQPQHFGDGTRLSIL.